This T cell receptor (beta chain) was found in a study of control samples from healthy donors and cancer patients. CDR3 length equals 13 residues. CDR1 SGHAT and CDR2 FQNNGV come from the germline V gene. Trimming removed 1 base from V and 4 bases from J, with 8 bases in between. Produced via immunoSEQ multiplex PCR; TCRdb's table is partial and in-frame only. The sample lists over 100,000 clones; around 89% were seen once. V usage is TRBV11-2 and J usage is TRBJ2-7, with D perhaps matching TRBD2 (6 bases). The sequence was obtained from a woman in her fifties or sixties in good health. Sequenced input: blood. CDR3 loop: CASSLVGGYEQYF. The DNA for the CDR3 is TGTGCCAGCAGCTTAGTGGGGGGTTACGAGCAGTACTTC.